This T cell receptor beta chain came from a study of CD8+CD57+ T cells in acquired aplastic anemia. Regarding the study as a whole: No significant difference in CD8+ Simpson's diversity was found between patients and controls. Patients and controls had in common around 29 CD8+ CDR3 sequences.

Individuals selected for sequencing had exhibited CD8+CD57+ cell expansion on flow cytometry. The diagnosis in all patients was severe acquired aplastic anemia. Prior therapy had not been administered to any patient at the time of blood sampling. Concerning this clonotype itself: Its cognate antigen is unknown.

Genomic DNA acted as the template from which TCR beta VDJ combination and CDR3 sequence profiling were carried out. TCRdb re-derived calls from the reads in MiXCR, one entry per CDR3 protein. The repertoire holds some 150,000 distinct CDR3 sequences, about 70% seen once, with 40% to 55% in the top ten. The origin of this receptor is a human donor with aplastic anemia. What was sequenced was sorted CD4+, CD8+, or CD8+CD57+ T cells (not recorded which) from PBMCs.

CDR3 nucleotide sequence: TGTGCCAGCAGTGAACTGGACACCAACTATGGCTACACCTTC. Residues: CASSELDTNYGYTF. The rearrangement joins TRBV2 to TRBJ1-2; a weak D match, TRBD1 (5 bases). Germline V gives CDR1 SNHLY, CDR2 FYNNEI. Trimming left V 2 bases short and J 2 bases short, with 9 bases between. CDR3 length: 14 residues.